Each of the 22 T cell receptor beta chains below was sequenced from the same sample in a study of response to subunit inactivated influenza vaccine. TCRdb passed the RT-PCR reads through MiXCR, listing each CDR3 protein once. This table holds 250,000 to 350,000 distinct CDR3 sequences, 20% to 25% found once. The input for sequencing was PBMCs from blood, taken approximately 22 months after vaccination. All receptors derive from a man aged 45 to 75 who received an inactivated influenza vaccine.

The V call is TRBV10-3, the J call TRBJ2-2; 11 nucleotides align to TRBD2. V lost 2 bases, J lost 0 bases, and 5 bases stayed unmatched. The CDR3 is made up of 18 amino acids. Germline lookup yields CDR1 ENHRY and CDR2 SYGVKD. The CDR3 DNA is TGTGCCATCAGTGAGAGACTAGCGGGGTCAGCGAACACCGGGGAGCTGTTTTTT. Translated, it gives CAISERLAGSANTGELFF.

In this sample, this clonotype turned up many times. The CDR3 bases are TGTGCCAGCAGCCCCTGGACAGACCCGTATGGCTACACCTTC. This translates into CASSPWTDPYGYTF. The chain employs TRBV7-2 and TRBJ1-2, with D perhaps TRBD1 (6 bases). V was cut by 5 bases and J by 5 bases, with 15 bases left in between. The CDR3 has 14 residues. The germline gives CDR1 SGHTA, CDR2 FQGNSA.

The rearrangement uses TRBV23-1 and TRBJ2-7, with D hard to call. TRBV23-1 is designated an ORF whose function remains uncertain. This CDR3 spans 12 amino acids. Trimming shortened V by 0 bases and J by 7 bases, and 7 bases separated the two germline ends. CDR3 in DNA: TGCGCCAGCAGTCAATCATACGAGGAGCAGTACTTC. It specifies CASSQSYEEQYF.

The chain uses TRBV5-4 and TRBJ1-1, with 7 bases fitting TRBD1. The junction had 7 bases not matched to a gene; V was cut back by 5 bases and J by 0 bases. This CDR3 comprises 15 residues. Per germline, CDR1 SGHNT and CDR2 YYREEE (reference sequence). The CDR3 nucleotides read TGTGCCAGCAGGGGGGCACAGGGGTTGAACACTGAAGCTTTCTTT. Its translation: CASRGAQGLNTEAFF.

The rearrangement uses TRBV2 and TRBJ2-7; unclear D gene. Deletions cut 1 base from V and 6 bases from J, with 16 bases between. The CDR3 totals 15 residues. CDR1 SNHLY and CDR2 FYNNEI come from the germline V gene. CDR3 sequence: CASSEVQRIPSEQYF. Here the CDR3 DNA reads TGTGCCAGCAGTGAAGTTCAGAGGATTCCCTCCGAGCAGTACTTC. The complete variable domain, with remaining parts taken from reference TRBV2 and TRBJ2-7, reads EPEVTQTPSHQVTQMGQEVILRCVPISNHLYFYWYRQILGQKVEFLVSFYNNEISEKSEIFDDQFSVERPDGSNFTLKIRSTKLEDSAMYFCASSEVQRIPSEQYFGPGTRLTVT.

The chain recombines TRBV20-1 with TRBJ2-7; TRBD1 matches 7 bases. This CDR3 contains 14 residues. CDR1 and CDR2 from the germline V gene are DFQATT and SNEGSKA (reference sequence). J was trimmed by 4 bases and V by 2 bases; bases with no gene match: 8. The DNA of the CDR3 is TGCAGTGCTAGAAAGGGGGCGTTTACATACGAGCAGTACTTC. Translated: CSARKGAFTYEQYF.

The J gene is TRBJ1-6, the V gene TRBV5-6; no firm D call. The V gene's germline CDR1 is SGHDT and CDR2 YYEEEE. The CDR3 length is 16 residues. The germline V and J ends were trimmed by 4 bases and 4 bases, with 15 bases remaining between them. CDR3 bases: TGTGCCAGCAGCCGGCTTACCTTAGGATATAATTCACCCCTCCACTTT. Amino acids: CASSRLTLGYNSPLHF.

V usage is TRBV7-2 and J usage is TRBJ2-2; D may be TRBD2 (5 bases). Trimming removed 5 bases at V and 6 bases at J, with 13 bases between. Germline V gene sequence: CDR1 SGHTA, CDR2 FQGNSA. The CDR3 has 14 residues. The CDR3 DNA sequence: TGTGCCAGCAGCCGGGGTTGGAATTCCGGGGAGCTGTTTTTT. Translated, it gives CASSRGWNSGELFF.

This clonotype was observed many times. This chain connects TRBV10-3 to TRBJ1-5, with D possibly matching TRBD1 (5 bases). The CDR3 spans 15 residues. V was pared by 3 bases and J by 6 bases, with 15 bases between. CDR1 ENHRY and CDR2 SYGVKD come from the germline V gene. CDR3 protein: CAISEGLGETQPQHF. DNA for the CDR3: TGTGCCATCAGTGAAGGGTTAGGGGAGACTCAGCCCCAGCATTTT.

The chain uses TRBV3-1 and TRBJ2-1, with 10 bases lining up with TRBD2. The CDR3 contains 15 residues. Germline CDR1 LGHDT, CDR2 YNNKEL (reference sequence). V was clipped by 4 bases and J by 7 bases; unmatched bases: 7. The CDR3: CASSRGLAEANEQFF. The DNA of the CDR3 is TGTGCCAGCAGCCGCGGACTAGCGGAAGCAAATGAGCAGTTCTTC.

This clonotype was counted only a few times. The chain has TRBV20-1 and TRBJ1-1, with D possibly being TRBD1 (6 bases). CDR1 is DFQATT and CDR2 is SNEGSKA in the germline V gene (reference sequence). The CDR3 is 14 amino acids. With 3 bases removed from V and 0 bases from J, the gap between germline ends came to 11 bases. The CDR3 here is CSASKDSLNTEAFF. CDR3 nucleotides: TGCAGTGCTAGCAAGGACAGTCTGAACACTGAAGCTTTCTTT.

This clonotype was observed a few times. This chain joins TRBV12-3 or TRBV12-4 and TRBJ1-3; 8 bases are shared with TRBD1. The CDR3 has 15 residues. Trimming removed 8 bases from V and 0 bases from J; junction bases left unmatched: 6. This chain's CDR3 is CASGTGSFSGNTIYF. CDR3 sequence (DNA): TGTGCCAGCGGGACAGGCTCATTCTCTGGAAACACCATATATTTT.

V and J are TRBV20-1 and TRBJ2-2; D is uncertain. The germline V and J ends were trimmed by 2 bases and 3 bases, with 10 bases remaining between them. This CDR3 is built from 14 residues. The germline V gene encodes CDR1 DFQATT and CDR2 SNEGSKA (reference sequence). CDR3 DNA: TGCAGTGCTAGACAGATTTCAGACACCGGGGAGCTGTTTTTT. Protein sequence: CSARQISDTGELFF.

The rearrangement uses TRBV6-2 or TRBV6-3 and TRBJ2-1, with D hard to call. The V gene lost 2 bases and the J gene lost 10 bases, with 12 bases spanning the gap. Germline CDR1 is MNHEY and CDR2 is SVGEGT. CDR3 size: 13 residues. The CDR3 DNA reads TGTGCCAGCAGTTACGGGTTGATTCTGGAGCAGTTCTTC. Translating it yields CASSYGLILEQFF.

The V gene is TRBV30, the J gene TRBJ2-5, with a weak D call TRBD2 (5 bases). V was trimmed by 0 bases and J by 6 bases, leaving 14 bases between them. CDR1 GTSNPN and CDR2 SVGIG come from the germline V gene (reference sequence). The CDR3 is 14 residues long. CDR3 DNA sequence: TGTGCCTGGAGTGTCACGGGTGGAGGAAAGACCCAGTACTTC. This encodes CAWSVTGGGKTQYF.

This clonotype has ten or more counts. This rearrangement joins TRBV6-1 to TRBJ1-6; 12 nucleotides match TRBD1. V shed 6 bases and J 2 bases; nucleotides not matched to a gene: 5. Germline V lookup: CDR1 MNHNS, CDR2 SASEGT. CDR3 length: 17 amino acids. The CDR3 region is CASRPGQGATYNSPLHF. For the CDR3, the DNA is TGTGCCAGCAGGCCGGGACAGGGGGCAACCTATAATTCACCCCTCCACTTT.

This clonotype was observed at least ten times. V gene TRBV4-1 combines with J gene TRBJ2-2; D gene unclear. CDR3 length: 11 amino acids. Trimming pared 5 bases from V and 6 bases from J, leaving 4 bases between. From germline, CDR1 is MGHRA and CDR2 YSYEKL. CDR3 bases: TGCGCCAGCAGCTCCCCCGGGGAGCTGTTTTTT. It translates to CASSSPGELFF.

This clonotype was recorded a few times. The chain links TRBV11-1 to TRBJ2-1, with 11 bases fitting TRBD2. Trimming took 5 bases from V and 4 from J; bases not matched to a gene: 7. This CDR3 spans 16 amino acids. Looked up from germline, CDR1 is SGHAT and CDR2 is FQDESV (reference sequence). The CDR3 loop is CASSKPGLAAYNEQFF. The CDR3 DNA follows: TGTGCCAGCAGCAAACCGGGACTAGCGGCTTACAATGAGCAGTTCTTC.

This clonotype was detected ten times or more. Here the CDR3 reads CASGPGGWLNTEAFF. CDR3 sequence (DNA): TGTGCCAGCGGACCAGGGGGCTGGTTGAACACTGAAGCTTTCTTT. V gene TRBV27 combines with J gene TRBJ1-1, with 8 positions matching TRBD1. CDR3 size: 15 residues. The V and J ends lost 8 bases and 0 bases, in that order; junction bases with no gene match: 8. Germline V gene sequence: CDR1 MNHEY, CDR2 SMNVEV (reference sequence).

The chain recombines TRBV6-5 with TRBJ1-2, with TRBD1 as a possible D gene (6 bases). In germline, CDR1 is MNHEY, CDR2 SVGAGI. The CDR3 runs to 11 residues. Trimming removed 9 bases at V and 2 bases at J, with 7 bases between. The CDR3 here is CASTGNYGYTF. The DNA of the CDR3 is TGTGCCAGTACAGGGAACTATGGCTACACCTTC.

This clonotype was detected a few times. The genes are TRBV12-3 or TRBV12-4 and TRBJ1-1, with 9 bases that match TRBD1. This CDR3 region has 15 residues. Trimming removed 6 bases from V and 5 bases from J; junction bases left unmatched: 10. The CDR3 DNA reads as TGTGCCAGCAGGCGGGACAGGGTTCGGTCGACTGAAGCTTTCTTT. Its translation is CASRRDRVRSTEAFF.

The CDR3 nucleotides are TGTGCCAGCAGCCCGAGACTAGCGGCTGTTACGTACCAAGAGACCCAGTACTTC. Translation gives CASSPRLAAVTYQETQYF. This chain links TRBV4-2 with TRBJ2-5; 9 bases map to TRBD2. Germline loops: CDR1 LGHNA, CDR2 YNFKEQ. The CDR3 loop spans 18 amino acids. V trimming: 4 bases; J trimming: 0 bases; junction bases outside the gene matches: 12.